The subject of this entry is one TCR beta chain. The V segment lost 0 bases and the J segment 4 bases; nucleotides outside the gene matches: 3. Germline loops: CDR1 ENHRY, CDR2 SYGVKD. This CDR3 contains 16 residues. This specimen comes from a study of blood T cell repertoires in COVID-19. In the study overall: Sites across the United States, Italy and Spain contributed samples from acute and convalescent COVID-19.

Sequencing was performed with immunoSEQ multiplex PCR; in TCRdb, only in-frame clones are kept and a portion is missing. Of roughly 30,000 clones listed, around 90% are singletons. The chain combines TRBV10-3 with TRBJ2-3, with 11 positions matching TRBD2. The receptor was isolated from a human donor in a cohort sampled during active COVID-19. The material sequenced was peripheral blood. CDR3 region: CAISESSGGAPDTQYF. DNA of the CDR3: TGTGCCATCAGTGAGTCTAGCGGGGGGGCTCCAGATACGCAGTATTTT.